A single TCR beta chain is shown here with its context. Which antigen it targets is not known. Sequence at one end of the junction differs from germline and may be a read error. The data were taken from a study of cytomegalovirus exposure and HLA in healthy donors (dated by TCRdb to about 2017). Regarding the research as a whole: An earlier analysis of approximately 640 of the donors reported about 290 Gb of sequence data and 117 million unique TCR beta sequences from 150 million to 200 million T cells. An early release that covered about 600 HLA-typed donors contained approximately 300 gigabases of sequencing data and tens of millions of unique TCR sequences. The genetic ancestry cluster associated with self-reported Caucasian donors included approximately 85% of the 398 genotyped donors. The study aimed to test whether signatures of past pathogen exposure could be identified by cataloging public T cell receptors. The study profiled the T cell repertoires of under 850 subjects by immunosequencing and related them to cytomegalovirus serostatus. In addition to the first cohort of approximately 670 subjects, a separate validation cohort of approximately 120 different subjects was used. To predict cytomegalovirus infection status, the study combined high-throughput TCR immunosequencing, statistical association of individual TCRs with disease status, and machine learning. A later analysis re-analyzed previously published TCR beta repertoires from 550 to 700 donors and added high-resolution HLA genotyping to study TCR occurrence patterns. Rather than drawing on any new phenotypic data, the later analysis identified candidate immune exposures from TCR beta sequences and the way those sequences occurred across donors. To decide whether each TCR beta V gene segment behaved as functional or pseudogenic, an earlier analysis of some 540 of the donors relied on high-throughput TCR beta sequencing. Donor age, sex, ethnicity and CMV serostatus were compiled alongside the repertoire data. Genome-wide SNP genotypes for about 65% of the roughly 700 donors were used in a later genetic analysis, which treated that subset as a discovery cohort. Every repertoire in the discovery cohort had been generated on one and the same sequencing platform. HLA typing covered class I and class II loci at four-digit resolution. Typing coverage differed by locus: A, B, C, DRB1 and DQB1 were typed in roughly 620-630 donors, DQA1 in 500 to 550, DPA1 in some 570, and DPB1 in just under 490. About 5 DR-DQ haplotypes were handled as single units for association and clustering, since linkage in the cohort was strong. Among about 410 genotyped donors of the cohort, an average of roughly 230,000 unique TCR beta nucleotide sequences was sequenced per donor, of which 15% to 20% were non-productive.

The cohort consisted of 670 or so healthy bone marrow donors. All cohort members were sampled while nominally healthy, although unrecorded immune exposures were likely present. The donor tested CMV seropositive, placing the donor among the 290 or so seropositive members of the cohort. A peripheral blood sample was provided by each donor, and peripheral blood mononuclear cells were used for TCR beta sequencing. The Qiagen DNeasy Blood Extraction Kit was used to extract genomic DNA from the blood cell samples. Library method: the immunoSEQ multiplex PCR assay. A mixture of 60 forward primers for TCR Vbeta segments and 13 reverse primers for TCR Jbeta segments was used in the multiplex PCR. Amplification of the CDR3 region of rearranged TCR beta genes was performed with a multiplex PCR assay on genomic DNA. The amplified TCR beta libraries were sequenced on the Illumina HiSeq System as 87-base-pair reads. As for how the authors treated the data: Across the roughly 600 repertoires, a later analysis counted approximately 83 million unique TCR beta chains, about 10 million of which were shared by at least two donors. Raw reads were error-corrected and collapsed into unique sequences by a nearest-neighbor algorithm in which closely related sequences were merged to remove PCR and sequencing errors. Alignment of CDR3 sequences to IMGT reference sequences was used to assign V, D and J gene segments. Each retained sequence needed at least a six-nucleotide match to both a V gene segment and a J gene segment. A rearrangement counted as productive if the CDR3 had no stop codons and remained in frame with V and J, and every other rearrangement counted as non-productive. CDR3 was defined according to IMGT convention as the region running from the second conserved V-encoded cysteine to the conserved J-encoded phenylalanine. The earlier analysis of 550 to 650 of the donors excluded any sequence lacking an unambiguous match to a single V gene segment. An earlier analysis of about 590 of the donors classified V segments as functional when productive rearrangements were above 56.7% and as segregating when the standard deviation between donors was above 5%. To diagnose cytomegalovirus status from the catalog of TCR beta chain sequences, a statistical classification framework was built. V and J gene assignment, in a later analysis, came from comparing TCR nucleotide sequences with IMGT/GENE-DB human TR gene sequences. In a later analysis, CDR3 sequences and most-parsimonious VDJ recombination scenarios were assigned using the TCRdist pipeline. A later analysis defined each TCR beta chain by its CDR3 amino acid sequence plus V-gene family, and excluded reads lacking a unique V-gene family. A later analysis removed 450 to 600 highly shared, low-generation-probability nucleotide sequences to deal with suspected cross-contamination and a sequencing artifact. For each public chain, a later analysis derived a clonal expansion index from normalized ranks of inferred template counts within each repertoire. Generation probabilities in a later analysis came from a VDJ recombination model fitted to out-of-frame rearrangements, and those results were checked against IGoR. Hypergeometric tests were used in a later analysis to score TCR-TCR, TCR-HLA and TCR-CMV co-occurrence, with a repertoire-size bias correction applied to the TCR pairs. To estimate false discovery rates, a later analysis permuted the HLA or CMV assignments 20 times. A later analysis grouped co-occurring TCRs with DBSCAN, adding TCRdist sequence similarity when clustering within HLA-allele-positive subsets. Repertoires with fewer than 30,000 or more than 120,000 public chains were left out of co-occurrence clustering, as were about 5 repertoires with anomalous nucleotide sharing. Held by TCRdb, this immuneACCESS table contains in-frame sequences only and omits some clones. Under half of the omission traces to an unresolved V gene where checked; the cause of the rest is unknown. V and J calls and clone size follow that table, whereas D and trimming were derived from the DNA. This sample lists over 200,000 clones; more than 75% were detected once. 5.4% of the sample is held by the ten biggest clonotypes.

General findings and caveats noted by the study authors: A later genetic analysis reported fewer N-insertions in productive TCRs among donors in an Asian-associated ancestry cluster than the roughly 720-donor mean. Across donors, most TCR sequences were observed very rarely, whereas some public TCRs were present in many individuals. A further reported finding was that TCR beta sequences accurately predicted the HLA-A and HLA-B alleles for most subjects in the first cohort. Correlated functional status among segregating V segments might be attributable to linkage disequilibrium, but an unknown experimental factor could not be ruled out. A few of the identified cytomegalovirus-associated TCR beta chains were confirmed in vitro to be specific for cytomegalovirus antigens. The authors suggested that the approach could potentially be generalized to other disease states and immunological phenotypes. In a later genetic analysis, a missense DCLRE1C variant was associated with V-gene and J-gene trimming of TCR beta chains, and the association was replicated in an independent cohort. Immune exposure information for the cohort was limited to CMV serostatus. The classifier was reported to diagnose cytomegalovirus status with high specificity and sensitivity in both the original cohort and the validation cohort. Presence/absence analyses assumed roughly uniform sequencing depth across donors, an assumption that may not hold. This cohort had only TCR beta chains sequenced, and the lack of alpha or paired-chain data limited which features could be detected. According to a later analysis, parvovirus B19, influenza, CMV and Epstein-Barr virus appeared linked to several top co-occurrence clusters. According to a later analysis, most CMV-associated TCR beta chains appeared to be HLA-restricted, and the HLA associations seemed to be driven largely by CMV exposure. A total of 164 TCR beta chains were listed by the study as associated with cytomegalovirus. A cluster of highly shared sequence variants was judged likely to be a technical artifact of the sequencing pipeline. In a later analysis, HLA-associated TCR beta chains showed more clonal expansion and lower generation probabilities than non-associated chains that were equally common. Broadly in line with IMGT annotations, most TCR beta V segments showed up in productive rearrangements about 87% or about 30% of the time in an earlier analysis of around 600 of the donors. Assigning TCR associations to individual alleles was difficult when HLA alleles, especially DR and DQ, strongly co-occurred. HLA typing was unavailable for some donors at each locus, so association tests used only the typed subset. In a later analysis, TCR association rates were found to vary across HLA loci, with the most associated TCRs seen for DRB1 alleles and the fewest for HLA-C alleles. Specific HLA alleles were associated with 15,000 to 20,000 TCR beta sequences at a false discovery rate of 0.05 in a later analysis. Because counts were too low, some 16 rarely observed V segments, including chromosome 9 orphons, were excluded from the earlier analysis of some 590 of the donors.

Sequencing used PBMCs. This TCR was recovered from a middle-aged woman in good health and CMV-seropositive.

The encoded CDR3 is CSSGRGGNTEAFF. The nucleotides read TGTTCCAGCGGAAGGGGAGGGAACACTGAAGCTTTCTTT. Rearrangement joined TRBV7-9 to TRBJ1-1; D gene: possibly TRBD1, on 5 matching bases. Including cysteine and phenylalanine, the CDR3 has 13 amino acids. The sequence is cut down to CDR3 DNA, 39 bases in frame from base 1. Reading the germline V gene (reference sequence) gives CDR1 SEHNR and CDR2 FQNEAQ.